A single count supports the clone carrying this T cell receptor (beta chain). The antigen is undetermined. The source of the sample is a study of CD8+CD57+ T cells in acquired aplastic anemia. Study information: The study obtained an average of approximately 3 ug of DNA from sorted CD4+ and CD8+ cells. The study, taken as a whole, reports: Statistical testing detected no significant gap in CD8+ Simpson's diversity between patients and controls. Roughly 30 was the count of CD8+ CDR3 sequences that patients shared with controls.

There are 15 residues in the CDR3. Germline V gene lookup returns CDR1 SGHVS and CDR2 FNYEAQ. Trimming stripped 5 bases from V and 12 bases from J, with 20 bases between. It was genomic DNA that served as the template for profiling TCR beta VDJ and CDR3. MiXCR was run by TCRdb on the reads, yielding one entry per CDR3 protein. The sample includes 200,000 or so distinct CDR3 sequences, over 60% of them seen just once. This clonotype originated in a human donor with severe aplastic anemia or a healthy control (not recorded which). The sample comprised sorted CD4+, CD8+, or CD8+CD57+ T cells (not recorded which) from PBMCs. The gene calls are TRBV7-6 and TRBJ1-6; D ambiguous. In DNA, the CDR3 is TGTGCCAGCAGCCGCGGGAGCGAGGGAGAGTTACCCCTCCACTTT. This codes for CASSRGSEGELPLHF.